One TCR beta chain is described in this entry. This entry is derived from a study of OX40 agonist ivuxolimab in advanced cancers. Profiled with immunoSEQ multiplex PCR; TCRdb holds only in-frame clones, not every one. The sample yields 70,000 or so clones, roughly four fifths seen once. This CDR3 has 16 amino acids. CDR1 is SEHNR and CDR2 is FQNEAQ in the germline V gene (reference sequence). The V and J ends lost 5 bases and 7 bases, in that order; junction bases with no gene match: 10. The clonotype originates from an adult with an advanced solid tumor such as melanoma, head and neck, liver or kidney cancer. V and J are TRBV7-9 and TRBJ2-1; the match to TRBD2 covers 11 bases. The sequenced sample was CD4+ or CD8+ T cells sorted from blood, obtained in a trial of the OX40 agonist ivuxolimab. CDR3 in amino acids: CASSPRLAGSGNEQFF. In DNA, the CDR3 is TGTGCCAGCAGCCCCAGACTAGCGGGGTCTGGGAATGAGCAGTTCTTC.